Included here is one T cell receptor beta chain sequence, with context. Germline assignment: CDR1 WSHSY and CDR2 SAAADI. Trimming removed 3 bases from V and 5 bases from J; junction bases left unmatched: 8. The CDR3 has 15 residues. Individual cDNA molecules received unique molecular identifiers. TCRdb re-analysed the 5' RACE reads in MiXCR, keeping a single row per CDR3 protein. The repertoire has tens of thousands of distinct CDR3 sequences, more than 13% of them found once; the top ten carry under 4%. This entry is derived from a study of early T cells in non-severe SARS-CoV-2 infection. The sequenced sample consisted of whole blood. The clonotype originates from an adult who was a healthcare worker with PCR-confirmed SARS-CoV-2 infection or an uninfected control (not recorded which). The gene calls are TRBV10-2 and TRBJ2-5; TRBD1 aligns across 8 bases. CDR3 loop: CASSDVDRVVETQYF. In nucleotides, the CDR3 is TGCGCCAGCAGTGATGTGGACAGGGTAGTTGAGACCCAGTACTTC.